There are a few counts of the clone carrying this TCR beta chain. The antigen is not known. The source of the sample is a study of cytomegalovirus exposure and HLA in healthy donors. Overall study findings and caveats: Later analysis revealed greater clonal expansion in HLA-associated TCR beta chains than in equally common others. With DRB1 most and HLA-C fewest, TCR association rates differed between HLA loci in a later analysis.

Trimming removed 4 bases from V and 5 bases from J; junction bases left unmatched: 5. The CDR3 sequence is 14 residues long. Germline-derived CDR1 and CDR2 are SGHTA and FQGNSA. Despite likely unrecorded immune exposures, the donors were nominally healthy at the time of sampling. The PCR used 60 Vbeta and 13 Jbeta primers. Assay used: immunoSEQ multiplex PCR; TCRdb lists only in-frame clones, some missing. The sample shows 100,000 to 150,000 clones, 17% of them seen only once. The chain has TRBV7-2 and TRBJ2-7, with 10 bases lining up with TRBD1. Source material: PBMCs. The TCR was taken from a female donor in good health and CMV-seropositive. CDR3: CASSSRQGANEQYF. The DNA of the CDR3 is TGTGCCAGCAGCTCCCGACAGGGGGCCAACGAGCAGTACTTC.